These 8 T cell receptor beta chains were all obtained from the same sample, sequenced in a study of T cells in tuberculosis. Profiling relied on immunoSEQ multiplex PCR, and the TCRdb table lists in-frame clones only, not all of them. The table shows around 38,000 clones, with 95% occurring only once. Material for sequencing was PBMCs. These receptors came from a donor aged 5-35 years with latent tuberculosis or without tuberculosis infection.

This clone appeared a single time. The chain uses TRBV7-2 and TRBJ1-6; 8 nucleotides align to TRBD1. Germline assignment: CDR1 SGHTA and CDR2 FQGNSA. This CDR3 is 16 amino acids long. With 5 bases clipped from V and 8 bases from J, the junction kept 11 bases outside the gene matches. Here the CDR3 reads CASSQTGASTYSPLHF. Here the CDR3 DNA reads TGTGCCAGCAGCCAGACAGGGGCGAGTACTTATTCACCCCTCCACTTT.

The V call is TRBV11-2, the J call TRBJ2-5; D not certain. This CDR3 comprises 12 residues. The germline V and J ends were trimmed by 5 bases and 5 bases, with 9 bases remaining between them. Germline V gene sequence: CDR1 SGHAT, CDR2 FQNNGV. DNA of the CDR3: TGTGCCAGCAGCCGCTTGCGGGAGACCCAGTACTTC. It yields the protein CASSRLRETQYF. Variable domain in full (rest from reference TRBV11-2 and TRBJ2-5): EAGVAQSPRYKIIEKRQSVAFWCNPISGHATLYWYQQILGQGPKLLIQFQNNGVVDDSQLPKDRFSAERLKGVDSTLKIQPAKLEDSAVYLCASSRLRETQYFGPGTRLLVL.

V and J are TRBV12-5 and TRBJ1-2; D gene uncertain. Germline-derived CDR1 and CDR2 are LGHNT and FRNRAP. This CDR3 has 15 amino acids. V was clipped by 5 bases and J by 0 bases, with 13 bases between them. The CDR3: CASGPPGLSNYGYTF. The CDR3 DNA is TGTGCTAGTGGTCCTCCCGGACTTTCTAACTATGGCTACACCTTC.

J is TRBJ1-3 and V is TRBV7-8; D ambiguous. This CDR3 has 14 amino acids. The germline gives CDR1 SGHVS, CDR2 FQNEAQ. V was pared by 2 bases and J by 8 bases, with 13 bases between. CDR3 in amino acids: CASSLLQPRDTIYF. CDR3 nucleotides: TGTGCCAGCAGCTTACTACAGCCGAGGGACACCATATATTTT.

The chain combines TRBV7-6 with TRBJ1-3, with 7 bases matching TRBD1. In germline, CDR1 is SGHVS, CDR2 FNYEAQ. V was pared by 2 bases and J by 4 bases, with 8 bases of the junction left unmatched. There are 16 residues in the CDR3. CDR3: CASSLPTGATGNTIYF. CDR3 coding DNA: TGTGCCAGCAGCTTACCTACAGGGGCGACGGGAAACACCATATATTTT.

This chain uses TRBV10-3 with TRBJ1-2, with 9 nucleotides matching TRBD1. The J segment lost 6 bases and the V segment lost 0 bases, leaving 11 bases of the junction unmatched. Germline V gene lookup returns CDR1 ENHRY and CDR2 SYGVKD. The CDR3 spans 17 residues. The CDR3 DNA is TGTGCCATCAGTGAGTCGAATCGGGACAGGGCTGACCATGGCTACACCTTC. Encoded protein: CAISESNRDRADHGYTF.

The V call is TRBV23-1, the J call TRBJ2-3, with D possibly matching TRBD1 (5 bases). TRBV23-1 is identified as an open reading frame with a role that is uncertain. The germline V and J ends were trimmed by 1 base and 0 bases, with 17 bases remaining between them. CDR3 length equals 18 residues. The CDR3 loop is CASSQFPRQFPSTDTQYF. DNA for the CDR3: TGCGCCAGCAGTCAATTTCCCAGACAGTTCCCGAGCACAGATACGCAGTATTTT.

In nucleotides, the CDR3 is TGTGCCTGGAGAGTAAGACAGGGCACTGAAGCTTTCTTT. As protein: CAWRVRQGTEAFF. This chain joins TRBV30 and TRBJ1-1; 7 bases agree with TRBD1. This CDR3 has 13 residues. The ends lost 3 bases at V and 4 bases at J; junction bases unmatched: 5. CDR1 and CDR2 from the germline V gene are GTSNPN and SVGIG (reference sequence).